This paragraph covers one TCR beta chain sequence. Its antigen remains unidentified. Germline trimming cut 6 bases from V and 2 bases from J; bases unmatched to any gene: 10. The germline V gene has CDR1 MDHEN and CDR2 SYDVKM. The length of the CDR3 is 15 residues. This sample stems from a study of shared clonotypes between healthy human individuals. Profiling relied on immunoSEQ multiplex PCR, and the TCRdb table lists in-frame clones only, not all of them. The top ten hold about 13% of the sample, which has around 500,000 clones, 75% to 85% seen once. Study-level points and caveats: Blood was the sole source, and tissue repertoires probably differ. Genetic and exposure-history diversity was limited by the few donors.

Sequenced sample: PBMCs. The clonotype comes from a woman between 40 and 50 years old in good health. Some clones in this sample may be carry-over from other donors' samples. The chain links TRBV28 to TRBJ2-7; TRBD1 aligns across 7 bases. CDR3 bases: TGTGCCAGCAGCCCATGGACAGGTGGAGCCTACGAGCAGTACTTC. The encoded protein is CASSPWTGGAYEQYF.